The clone carrying this T cell receptor beta chain was seen ten or more times. This sample stems from a study of T cells of healthy individuals. This CDR3 spans 14 amino acids. Germline assignment: CDR1 SNHLY and CDR2 FYNNEI. V lost 8 bases, J lost 0 bases, and 12 bases lay in between. Via MiXCR, TCRdb re-called the 5' RACE reads, giving one row per CDR3 protein. The data show about 41,000 distinct CDR3 sequences, about 4.5% seen once. The V gene is TRBV2, the J gene TRBJ2-3, with D unclear. The sequence was collected from a human donor in good health. The CDR3, as DNA: TGTGCCAGCCTCGGCGGCCCTAGCACAGATACGCAGTATTTT. Residues: CASLGGPSTDTQYF.